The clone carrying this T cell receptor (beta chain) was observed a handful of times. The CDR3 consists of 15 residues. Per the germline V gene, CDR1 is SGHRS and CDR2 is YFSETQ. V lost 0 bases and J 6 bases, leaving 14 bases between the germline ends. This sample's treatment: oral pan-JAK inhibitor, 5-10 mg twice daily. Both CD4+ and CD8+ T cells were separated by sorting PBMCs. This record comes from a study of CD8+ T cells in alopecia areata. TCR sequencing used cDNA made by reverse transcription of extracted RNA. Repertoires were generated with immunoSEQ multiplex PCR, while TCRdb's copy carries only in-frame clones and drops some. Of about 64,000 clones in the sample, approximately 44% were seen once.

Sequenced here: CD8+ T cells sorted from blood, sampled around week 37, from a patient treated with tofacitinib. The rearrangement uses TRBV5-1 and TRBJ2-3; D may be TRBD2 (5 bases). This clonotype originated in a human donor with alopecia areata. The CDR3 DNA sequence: TGCGCCAGCAGCTTGGTTCAGTCCCCGGGGGATACGCAGTATTTT. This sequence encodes CASSLVQSPGDTQYF.